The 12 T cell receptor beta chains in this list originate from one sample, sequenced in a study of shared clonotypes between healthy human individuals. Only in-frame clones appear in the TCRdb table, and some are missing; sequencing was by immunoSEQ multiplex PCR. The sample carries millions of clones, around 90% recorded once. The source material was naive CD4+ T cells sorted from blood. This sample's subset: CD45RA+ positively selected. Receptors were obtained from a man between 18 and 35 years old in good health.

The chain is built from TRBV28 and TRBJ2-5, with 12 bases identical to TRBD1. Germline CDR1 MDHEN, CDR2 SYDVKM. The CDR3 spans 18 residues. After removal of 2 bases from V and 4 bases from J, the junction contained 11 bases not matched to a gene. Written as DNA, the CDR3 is TGTGCCAGCAGTTTAAACCGGGACAGGGGGCGCGGAGGAGAGACCCAGTACTTC. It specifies CASSLNRDRGRGGETQYF.

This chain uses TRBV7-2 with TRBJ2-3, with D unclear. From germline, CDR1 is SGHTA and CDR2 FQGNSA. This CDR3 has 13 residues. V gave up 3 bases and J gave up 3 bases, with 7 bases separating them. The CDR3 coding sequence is TGTGCCAGCAGCTTTGCCCGAACAGATACGCAGTATTTT. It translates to CASSFARTDTQYF.

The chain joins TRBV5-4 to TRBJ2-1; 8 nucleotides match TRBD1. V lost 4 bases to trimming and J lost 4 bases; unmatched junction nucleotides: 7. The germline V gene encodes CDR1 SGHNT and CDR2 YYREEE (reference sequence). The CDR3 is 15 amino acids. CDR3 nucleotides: TGTGCCAGCAGCCCTAAGGACAGGGAGTACAATGAGCAGTTCTTC. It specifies CASSPKDREYNEQFF.

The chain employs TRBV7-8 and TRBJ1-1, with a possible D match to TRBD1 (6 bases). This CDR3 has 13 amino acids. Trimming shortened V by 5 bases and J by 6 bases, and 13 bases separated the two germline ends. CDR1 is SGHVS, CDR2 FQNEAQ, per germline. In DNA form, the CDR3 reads TGTGCCAGCAGCCCAGGAAGGGGGGCTGAAGCTTTCTTT. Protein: CASSPGRGAEAFF.

The CDR3 sequence is CASSPSGGVRSQETQYF. CDR3 bases: TGTGCCAGCAGCCCGAGCGGGGGGGTGAGGTCCCAAGAGACCCAGTACTTC. This sequence joins TRBV13 and TRBJ2-5; 10 bases agree with TRBD2. Germline CDR1 and CDR2: PRHDT and FYEKMQ (reference sequence). The V and J ends lost 5 bases and 1 base, in that order; junction bases with no gene match: 10. CDR3 length: 17 residues.

The CDR3 sequence is CASLYVSDTGELFF. Written as DNA, the CDR3 is TGTGCCAGCCTATACGTCAGCGACACCGGGGAGCTGTTTTTT. V is TRBV6-5 and J is TRBJ2-2, with D unclear. Trimming took off 8 bases at V and 3 bases at J, with 13 bases between the two ends. CDR3 length: 14 amino acids. CDR1 is MNHEY, CDR2 SVGAGI, per germline.

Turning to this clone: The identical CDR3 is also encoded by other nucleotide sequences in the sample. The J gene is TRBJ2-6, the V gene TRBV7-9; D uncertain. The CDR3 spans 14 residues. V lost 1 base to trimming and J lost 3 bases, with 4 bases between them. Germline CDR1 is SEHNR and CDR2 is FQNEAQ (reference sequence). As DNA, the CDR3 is TGTGCCAGCAGCTTAGGAGGTGGGGCCAACGTCCTGACTTTC. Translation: CASSLGGGANVLTF.

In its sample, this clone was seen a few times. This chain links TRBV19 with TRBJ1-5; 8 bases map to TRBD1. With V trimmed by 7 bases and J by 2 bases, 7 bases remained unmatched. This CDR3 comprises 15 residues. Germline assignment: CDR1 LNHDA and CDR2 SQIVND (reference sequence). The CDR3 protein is CASNQQGGGNQPQHF. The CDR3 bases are TGTGCCAGTAACCAACAGGGGGGGGGCAATCAGCCCCAGCATTTT.

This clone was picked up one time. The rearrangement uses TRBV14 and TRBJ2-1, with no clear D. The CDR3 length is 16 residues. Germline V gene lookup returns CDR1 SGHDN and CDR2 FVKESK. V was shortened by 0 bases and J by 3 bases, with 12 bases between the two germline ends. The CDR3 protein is CASSQDPTSYYNEQFF. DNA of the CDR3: TGTGCCAGCAGCCAAGACCCTACATCATACTACAATGAGCAGTTCTTC.

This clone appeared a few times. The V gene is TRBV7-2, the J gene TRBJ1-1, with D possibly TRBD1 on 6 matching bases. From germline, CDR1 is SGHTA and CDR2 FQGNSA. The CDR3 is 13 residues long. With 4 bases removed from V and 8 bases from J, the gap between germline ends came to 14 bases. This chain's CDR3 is CASSSTGTREAFF. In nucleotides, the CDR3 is TGTGCCAGCAGCTCCACCGGGACACGCGAAGCTTTCTTT.

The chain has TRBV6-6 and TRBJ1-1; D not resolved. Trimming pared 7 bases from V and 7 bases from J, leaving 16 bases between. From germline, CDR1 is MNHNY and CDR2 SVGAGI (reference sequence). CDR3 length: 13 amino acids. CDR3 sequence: CASISGGGDEAFF. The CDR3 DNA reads TGTGCCAGCATCTCCGGAGGCGGGGATGAAGCTTTCTTT.

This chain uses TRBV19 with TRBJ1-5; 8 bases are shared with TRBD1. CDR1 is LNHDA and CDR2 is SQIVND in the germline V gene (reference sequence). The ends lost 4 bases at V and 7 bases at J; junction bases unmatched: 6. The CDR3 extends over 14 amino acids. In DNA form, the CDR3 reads TGTGCCAGTAGTACGACAGGGGACATCCAGCCCCAGCATTTT. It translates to CASSTTGDIQPQHF.